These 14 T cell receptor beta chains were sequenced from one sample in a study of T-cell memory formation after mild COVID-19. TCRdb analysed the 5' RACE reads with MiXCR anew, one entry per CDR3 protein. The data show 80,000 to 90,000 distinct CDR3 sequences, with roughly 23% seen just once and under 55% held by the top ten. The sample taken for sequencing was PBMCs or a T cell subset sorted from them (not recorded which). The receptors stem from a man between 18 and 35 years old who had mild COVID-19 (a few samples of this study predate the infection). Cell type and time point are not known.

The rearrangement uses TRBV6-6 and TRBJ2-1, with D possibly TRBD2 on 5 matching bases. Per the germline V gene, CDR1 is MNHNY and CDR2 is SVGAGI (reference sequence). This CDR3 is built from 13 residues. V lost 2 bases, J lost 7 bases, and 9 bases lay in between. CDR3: CASSYEGENEQFF. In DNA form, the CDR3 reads TGTGCCAGCAGTTACGAGGGTGAGAATGAGCAGTTCTTC.

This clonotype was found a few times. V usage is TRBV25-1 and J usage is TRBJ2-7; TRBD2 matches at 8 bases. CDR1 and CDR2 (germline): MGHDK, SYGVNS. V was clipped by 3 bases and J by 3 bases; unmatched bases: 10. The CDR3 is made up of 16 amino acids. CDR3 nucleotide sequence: TGTGCCAGCAGTGATTTCTCACTAGCGGATAACTACGAGCAGTACTTC. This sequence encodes CASSDFSLADNYEQYF.

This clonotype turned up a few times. CDR3 in DNA: TGTGCCAGCAGTCCCCGGGACAGGGGAGAAAAACTGTTTTTT. Translation gives CASSPRDRGEKLFF. The genes are TRBV28 and TRBJ1-4; 10 bases line up with TRBD1. Trimming cost V 5 bases and J 8 bases; bases outside gene matches: 5. This CDR3 has 14 amino acids. Germline CDR1 and CDR2: MDHEN and SYDVKM.

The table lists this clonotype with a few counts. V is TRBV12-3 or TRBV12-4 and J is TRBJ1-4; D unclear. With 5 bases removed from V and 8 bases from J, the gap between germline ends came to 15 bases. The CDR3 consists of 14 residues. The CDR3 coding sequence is TGTGCCAGCAGTCCCCCGGGGTTCGGAGAAAAACTGTTTTTT. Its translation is CASSPPGFGEKLFF.

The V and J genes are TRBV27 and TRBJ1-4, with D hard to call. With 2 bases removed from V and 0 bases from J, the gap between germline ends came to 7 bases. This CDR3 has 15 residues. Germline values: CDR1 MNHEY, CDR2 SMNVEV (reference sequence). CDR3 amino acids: CASSLGGPTNEKLFF. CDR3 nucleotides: TGTGCCAGCAGTTTAGGAGGACCAACTAATGAAAAACTGTTTTTT.

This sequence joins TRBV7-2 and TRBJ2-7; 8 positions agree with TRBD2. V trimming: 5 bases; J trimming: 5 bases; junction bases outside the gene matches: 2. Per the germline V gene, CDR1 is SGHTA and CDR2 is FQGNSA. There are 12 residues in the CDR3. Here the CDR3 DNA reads TGTGCCAGCAGCCGGGGGGGTCACGAGCAGTACTTC. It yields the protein CASSRGGHEQYF.

The CDR3 loop is CASSLDQGRNTEAFF. The CDR3 DNA is TGTGCCAGCAGCTTAGATCAGGGCAGGAACACTGAAGCTTTCTTT. This rearrangement joins TRBV7-9 to TRBJ1-1; D might be TRBD1 (5 bases). V was cut by 1 base and J by 1 base, with 10 bases left in between. Germline-derived CDR1 and CDR2 are SEHNR and FQNEAQ (reference sequence). The CDR3 extends over 15 amino acids.

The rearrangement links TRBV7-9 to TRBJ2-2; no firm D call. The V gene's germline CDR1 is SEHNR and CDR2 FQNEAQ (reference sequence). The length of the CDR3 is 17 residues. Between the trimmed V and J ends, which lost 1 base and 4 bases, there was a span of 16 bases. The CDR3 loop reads CASSLGLEVLTTGELFF. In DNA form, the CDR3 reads TGTGCCAGCAGCTTAGGACTTGAGGTTCTTACCACCGGGGAGCTGTTTTTT. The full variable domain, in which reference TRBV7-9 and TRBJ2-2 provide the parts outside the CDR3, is DTGVSQNPRHKITKRGQNVTFRCDPISEHNRLYWYRQTLGQGPEFLTYFQNEAQLEKSRLLSDRFSAERPKGSFSTLEIQRTEQGDSAMYLCASSLGLEVLTTGELFFGEGSRLTVL.

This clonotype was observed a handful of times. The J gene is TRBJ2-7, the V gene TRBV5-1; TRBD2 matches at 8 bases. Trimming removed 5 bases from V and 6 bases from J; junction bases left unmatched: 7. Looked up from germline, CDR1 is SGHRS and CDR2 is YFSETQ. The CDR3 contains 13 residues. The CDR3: CASSFAGGFEQYF. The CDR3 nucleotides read TGCGCCAGCAGTTTTGCGGGGGGTTTCGAGCAGTACTTC.

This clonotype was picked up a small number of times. The CDR3 nucleotides read TGTGCCAGCACCGACAGGGGGACATCCGCCGGGGAGCTGTTTTTT. This codes for CASTDRGTSAGELFF. The rearrangement joins TRBV2 to TRBJ2-2; 9 bases line up with TRBD1. From germline, CDR1 is SNHLY and CDR2 FYNNEI. The CDR3 is 15 amino acids. V lost 7 bases, J lost 6 bases, and 9 bases stayed unmatched. The whole variable domain, remainder taken from reference TRBV2 and TRBJ2-2, is EPEVTQTPSHQVTQMGQEVILRCVPISNHLYFYWYRQILGQKVEFLVSFYNNEISEKSEIFDDQFSVERPDGSNFTLKIRSTKLEDSAMYFCASTDRGTSAGELFFGEGSRLTVL.

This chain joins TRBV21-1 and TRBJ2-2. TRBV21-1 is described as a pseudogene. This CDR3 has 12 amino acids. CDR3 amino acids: CASSAMGGELFF. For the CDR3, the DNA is TGTGCCAGCAGCGCCATGGGGGGGGAGCTGTTTTTT.

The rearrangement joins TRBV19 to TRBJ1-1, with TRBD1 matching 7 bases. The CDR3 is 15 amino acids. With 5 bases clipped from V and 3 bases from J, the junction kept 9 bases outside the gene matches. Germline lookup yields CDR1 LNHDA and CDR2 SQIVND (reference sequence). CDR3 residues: CASSPSGGTDTEAFF. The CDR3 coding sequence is TGTGCCAGTAGTCCGTCAGGGGGGACGGACACTGAAGCTTTCTTT.

CDR3 loop: CASHSFVGDKYNEQFF. CDR3 DNA sequence: TGCGCCAGCCACTCGTTTGTCGGGGACAAGTACAATGAGCAGTTCTTC. The chain combines TRBV5-1 with TRBJ2-1, with D perhaps TRBD1 (6 bases). Per germline, CDR1 SGHRS and CDR2 YFSETQ. The CDR3 spans 16 residues. With 7 bases removed from V and 4 bases from J, the gap between germline ends came to 21 bases.

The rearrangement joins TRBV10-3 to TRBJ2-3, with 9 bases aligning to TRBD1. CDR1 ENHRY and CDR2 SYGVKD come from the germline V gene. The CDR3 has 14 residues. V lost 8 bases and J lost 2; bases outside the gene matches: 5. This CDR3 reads CAIWGTGHTDTQYF. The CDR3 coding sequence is TGTGCCATCTGGGGGACAGGGCACACAGATACGCAGTATTTT.